This T cell receptor (beta chain) was sequenced during a study of control samples from healthy donors and cancer patients (dated by TCRdb to 2018 to 2020). The CDR3 measures 13 amino acids from cysteine to phenylalanine. Kept here is only the CDR3 DNA, which spans 39 bases and is read in frame from base 1. The germline V gene gives CDR1 as SNHLY and CDR2 as FYNNEI. From V the trimming removes 8 bases and from J it removes 2 bases, while the gene matches leave 6 bases of the junction unaccounted for. As to this clone: Its antigen is still unknown. Per-base qualities were not stored, and no clone one base away is much larger.

Library creation used the immunoSEQ multiplex PCR assay. The clones in this table, taken by TCRdb from immuneACCESS, are in-frame only. Not every clone is retained; where verified, under half of the shortfall comes from an unresolved V gene, and the cause of the rest is unknown. For this sample there are approximately 41,000 clones; approximately 94% appear just once. Clones ranked in the top ten supply about 24% of the sample. The chain uses TRBV2 and TRBJ2-7; TRBD1 aligns with 7 central bases. Material: blood. The receptor was derived from a man aged 55 to 70 in good health. For the CDR3, the sequence is CASVWDSTYEQYF. The DNA sequence follows: TGTGCCAGCGTGTGGGACAGTACCTACGAGCAGTACTTC.